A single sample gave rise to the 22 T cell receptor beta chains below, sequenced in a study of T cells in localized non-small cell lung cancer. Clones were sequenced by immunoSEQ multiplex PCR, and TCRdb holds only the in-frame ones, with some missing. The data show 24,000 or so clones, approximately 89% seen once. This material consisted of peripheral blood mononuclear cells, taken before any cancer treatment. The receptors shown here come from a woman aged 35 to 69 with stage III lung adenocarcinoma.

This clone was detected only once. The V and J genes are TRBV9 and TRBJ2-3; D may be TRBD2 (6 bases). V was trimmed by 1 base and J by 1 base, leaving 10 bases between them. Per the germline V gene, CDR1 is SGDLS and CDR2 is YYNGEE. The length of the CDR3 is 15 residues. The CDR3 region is CASSVQTRGTDTQYF. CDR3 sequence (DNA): TGTGCCAGCAGCGTACAGACTAGGGGCACAGATACGCAGTATTTT.

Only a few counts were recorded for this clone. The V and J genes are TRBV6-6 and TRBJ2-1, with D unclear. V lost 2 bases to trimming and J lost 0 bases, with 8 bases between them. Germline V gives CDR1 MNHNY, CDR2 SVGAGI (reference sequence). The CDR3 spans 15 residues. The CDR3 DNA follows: TGTGCCAGCAGTTACGGCTCAAGCTCCTACAATGAGCAGTTCTTC. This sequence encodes CASSYGSSSYNEQFF.

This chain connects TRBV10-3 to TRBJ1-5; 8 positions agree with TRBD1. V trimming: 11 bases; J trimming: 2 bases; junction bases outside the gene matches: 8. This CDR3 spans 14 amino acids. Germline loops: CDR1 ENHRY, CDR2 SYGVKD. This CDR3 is CASTGQVGNQPQHF. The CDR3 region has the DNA TGTGCCTCCACGGGACAGGTTGGCAATCAGCCCCAGCATTTT.

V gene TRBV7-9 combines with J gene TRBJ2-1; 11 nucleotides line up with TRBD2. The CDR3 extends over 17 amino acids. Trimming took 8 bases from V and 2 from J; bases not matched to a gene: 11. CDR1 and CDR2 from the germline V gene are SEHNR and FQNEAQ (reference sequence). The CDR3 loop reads CASGWLAGGIPYNEQFF. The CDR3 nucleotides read TGTGCCAGCGGTTGGCTAGCGGGGGGTATCCCCTACAATGAGCAGTTCTTC.

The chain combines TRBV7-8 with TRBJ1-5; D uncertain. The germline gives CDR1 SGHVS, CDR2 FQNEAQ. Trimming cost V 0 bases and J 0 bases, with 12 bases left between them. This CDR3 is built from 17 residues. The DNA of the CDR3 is TGTGCCAGCAGCTTAGCAACAGCACCCTATAGCAATCAGCCCCAGCATTTT. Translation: CASSLATAPYSNQPQHF.

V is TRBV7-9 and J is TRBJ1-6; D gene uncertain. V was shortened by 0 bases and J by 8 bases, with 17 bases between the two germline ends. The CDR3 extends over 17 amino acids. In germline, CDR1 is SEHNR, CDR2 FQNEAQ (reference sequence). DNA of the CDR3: TGTGCCAGCAGCTTAGCAGAGATGCACAGTACGCATTCACCCCTCCACTTT. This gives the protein CASSLAEMHSTHSPLHF. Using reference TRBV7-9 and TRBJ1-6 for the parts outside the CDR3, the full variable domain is DTGVSQNPRHKITKRGQNVTFRCDPISEHNRLYWYRQTLGQGPEFLTYFQNEAQLEKSRLLSDRFSAERPKGSFSTLEIQRTEQGDSAMYLCASSLAEMHSTHSPLHFGNGTRLTVT.

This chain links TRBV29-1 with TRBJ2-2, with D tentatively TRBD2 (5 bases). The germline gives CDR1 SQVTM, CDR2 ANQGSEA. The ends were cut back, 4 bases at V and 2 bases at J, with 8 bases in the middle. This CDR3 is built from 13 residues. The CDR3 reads CSVGGPNTGELFF. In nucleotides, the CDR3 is TGCAGCGTTGGCGGGCCCAACACCGGGGAGCTGTTTTTT.

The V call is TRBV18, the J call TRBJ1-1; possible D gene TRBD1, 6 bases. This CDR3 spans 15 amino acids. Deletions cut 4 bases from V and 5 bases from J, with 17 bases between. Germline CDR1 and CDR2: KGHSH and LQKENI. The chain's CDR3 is CASSLKLQGATEAFF. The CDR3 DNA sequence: TGTGCCAGCTCACTAAAATTACAGGGTGCTACTGAAGCTTTCTTT.

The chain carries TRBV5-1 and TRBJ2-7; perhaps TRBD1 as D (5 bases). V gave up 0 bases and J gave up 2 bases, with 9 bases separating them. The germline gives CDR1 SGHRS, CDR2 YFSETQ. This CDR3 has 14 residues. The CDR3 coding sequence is TGCGCCAGCAGCTTGGAACAGGACCCCTACGAGCAGTACTTC. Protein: CASSLEQDPYEQYF.

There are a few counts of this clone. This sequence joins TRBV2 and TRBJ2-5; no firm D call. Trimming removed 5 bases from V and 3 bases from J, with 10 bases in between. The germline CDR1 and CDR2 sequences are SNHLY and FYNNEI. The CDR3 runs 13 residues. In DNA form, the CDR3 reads TGTGCCAGCAGTACCGACTGGGAAGAGACCCAGTACTTC. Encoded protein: CASSTDWEETQYF.

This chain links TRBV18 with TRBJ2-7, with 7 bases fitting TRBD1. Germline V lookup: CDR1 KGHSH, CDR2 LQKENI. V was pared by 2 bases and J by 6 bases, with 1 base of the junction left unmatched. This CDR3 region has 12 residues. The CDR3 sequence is CASSPDRAEQYF. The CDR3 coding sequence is TGTGCCAGCTCACCAGACAGGGCCGAGCAGTACTTC.

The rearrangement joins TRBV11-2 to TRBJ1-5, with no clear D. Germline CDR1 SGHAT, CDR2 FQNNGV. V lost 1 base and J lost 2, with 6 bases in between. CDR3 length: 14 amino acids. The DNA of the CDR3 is TGTGCCAGCAGCTTAGTCGGGGGCAATCAGCCCCAGCATTTT. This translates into CASSLVGGNQPQHF.

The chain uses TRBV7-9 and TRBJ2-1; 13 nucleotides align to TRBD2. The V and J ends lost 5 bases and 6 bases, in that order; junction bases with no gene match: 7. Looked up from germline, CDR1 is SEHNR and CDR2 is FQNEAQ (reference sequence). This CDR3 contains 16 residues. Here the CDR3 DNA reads TGTGCCAGCAGCCTTAGGGGACTAGCGGGGCGCAATGAGCAGTTCTTC. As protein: CASSLRGLAGRNEQFF.

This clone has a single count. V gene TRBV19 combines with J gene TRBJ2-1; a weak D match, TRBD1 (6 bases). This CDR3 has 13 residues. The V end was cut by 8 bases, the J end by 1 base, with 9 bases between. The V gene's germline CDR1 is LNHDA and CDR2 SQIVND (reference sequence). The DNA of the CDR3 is TGTGCCAGTGCTAGGGGGTCCTACAATGAGCAGTTCTTC. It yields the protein CASARGSYNEQFF.

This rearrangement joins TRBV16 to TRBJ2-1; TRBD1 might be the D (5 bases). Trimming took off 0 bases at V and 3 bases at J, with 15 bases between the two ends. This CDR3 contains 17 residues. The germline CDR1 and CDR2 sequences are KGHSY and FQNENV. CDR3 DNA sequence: TGTGCCAGCAGCCAATCGGTGGGTTGGCAGGGCTACAATGAGCAGTTCTTC. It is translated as CASSQSVGWQGYNEQFF.

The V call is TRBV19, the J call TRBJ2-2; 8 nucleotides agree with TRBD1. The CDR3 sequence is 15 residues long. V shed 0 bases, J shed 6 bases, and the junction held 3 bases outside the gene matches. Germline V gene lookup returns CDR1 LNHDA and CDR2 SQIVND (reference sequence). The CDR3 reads CASSIEVTGAGELFF. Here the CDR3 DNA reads TGTGCCAGTAGTATAGAGGTGACAGGGGCCGGGGAGCTGTTTTTT.

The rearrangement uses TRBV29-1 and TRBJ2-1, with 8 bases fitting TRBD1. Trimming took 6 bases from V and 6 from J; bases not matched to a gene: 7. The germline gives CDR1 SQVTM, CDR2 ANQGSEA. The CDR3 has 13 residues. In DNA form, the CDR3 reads TGCAGCGTCATAACCCAGGGGGCCAATGAGCAGTTCTTC. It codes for CSVITQGANEQFF.

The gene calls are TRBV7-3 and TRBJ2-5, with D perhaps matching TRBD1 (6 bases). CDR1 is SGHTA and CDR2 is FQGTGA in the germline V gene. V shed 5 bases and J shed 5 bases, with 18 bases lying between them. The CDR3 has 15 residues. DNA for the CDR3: TGTGCCAGCAGCCCGGGACAATCCCGGGCGGAGACCCAGTACTTC. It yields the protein CASSPGQSRAETQYF.

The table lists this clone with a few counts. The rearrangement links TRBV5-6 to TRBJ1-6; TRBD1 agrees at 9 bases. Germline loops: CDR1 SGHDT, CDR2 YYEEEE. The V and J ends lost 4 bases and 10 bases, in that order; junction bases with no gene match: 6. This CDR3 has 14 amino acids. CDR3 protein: CASSLGTGRSPLHF. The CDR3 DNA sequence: TGTGCCAGCAGCCTAGGGACAGGGCGCTCACCCCTCCACTTT.

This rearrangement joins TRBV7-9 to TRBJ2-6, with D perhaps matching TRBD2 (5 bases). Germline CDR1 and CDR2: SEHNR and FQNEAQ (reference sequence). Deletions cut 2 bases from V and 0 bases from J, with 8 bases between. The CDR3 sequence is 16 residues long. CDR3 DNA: TGTGCCAGCAGCTTAACTAGGTACTCTGGGGCCAACGTCCTGACTTTC. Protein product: CASSLTRYSGANVLTF.

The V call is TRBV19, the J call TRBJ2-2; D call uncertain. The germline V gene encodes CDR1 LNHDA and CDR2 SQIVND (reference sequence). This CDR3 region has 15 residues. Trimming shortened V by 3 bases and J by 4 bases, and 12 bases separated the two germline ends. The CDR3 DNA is TGTGCCAGTAGTATCGGCACACGGTTCACCGGGGAGCTGTTTTTT. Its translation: CASSIGTRFTGELFF.

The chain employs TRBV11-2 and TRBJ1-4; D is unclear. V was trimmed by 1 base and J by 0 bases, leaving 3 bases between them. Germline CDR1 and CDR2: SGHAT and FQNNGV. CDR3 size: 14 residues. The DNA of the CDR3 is TGTGCCAGCAGCTTAGGATCAACTAATGAAAAACTGTTTTTT. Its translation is CASSLGSTNEKLFF.